The clone carrying this T cell receptor beta chain has more than one count but fewer than ten. One junction end disagrees with the germline gene, perhaps due to a read error. This specimen belongs to a study of T cells in Graves' hyperthyroidism and ophthalmopathy. Study-level information: Peripheral blood was acquired at first diagnosis, ahead of any therapy whatsoever.

From germline, CDR1 is MNHNS and CDR2 SASEGT. The CDR3 is made up of 15 amino acids. The CDR3 regions of TCR beta were amplified from RNA transcripts. With the HTBI primer set, the TCR CDR3 went through a first round of RT-PCR. Each CDR3 protein gets one entry after TCRdb re-called the multiplex PCR reads with MiXCR. The table records roughly 250,000 distinct CDR3 sequences, around 15% of them present only once. Ophthalmopathy cases met thresholds of Clinical Activity Score at least 3, NOSPECS grade at least 4 and duration under 3 months. Thyroid ultrasound and orbital computed tomography, with clinical symptoms and serum thyroxine and TRAb, informed diagnoses. Roughly 9.1 ml of fresh peripheral blood supplied the PBMCs.

This receptor was identified in a woman between 18 and 30 years old with Graves' ophthalmopathy. The genes are TRBV6-1 and TRBJ2-1; 13 bases match TRBD2. What was sequenced was blood. DNA of the CDR3: TGCGCCAGCAGTATCGGACTAGCGGGAGCGGATGAGCAGTTCTTC. This encodes CASSIGLAGADEQFF.